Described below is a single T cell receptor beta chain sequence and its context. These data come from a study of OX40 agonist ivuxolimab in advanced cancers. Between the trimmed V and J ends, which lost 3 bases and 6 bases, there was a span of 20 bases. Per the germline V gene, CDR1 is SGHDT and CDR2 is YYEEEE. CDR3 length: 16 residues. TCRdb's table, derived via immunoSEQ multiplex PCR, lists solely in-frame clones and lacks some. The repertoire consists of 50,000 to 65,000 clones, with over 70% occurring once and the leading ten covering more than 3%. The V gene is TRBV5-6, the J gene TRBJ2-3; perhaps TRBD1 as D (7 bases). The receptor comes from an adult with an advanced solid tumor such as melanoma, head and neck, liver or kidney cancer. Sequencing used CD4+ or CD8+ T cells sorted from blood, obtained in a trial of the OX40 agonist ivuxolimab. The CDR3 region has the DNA TGTGCCAGCAGCTCGCTACAGGGGAGTAGCGGCGATACGCAGTATTTT. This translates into CASSSLQGSSGDTQYF.